Listed below are T cell receptor beta chains from one sample, sequenced in a study of T cell responses to AZD1222 COVID-19 vaccine. The repertoire was sequenced with immunoSEQ multiplex PCR; TCRdb's copy has only in-frame clones and lacks some. Here the sample spans some 100,000 clones, 88% being singletons. The sequences come from peripheral blood, collected on day 0 of AZD1222 vaccination. These receptors all come from an adult in good health. Each CDR3 is given with its conserved first and last residue. A D gene is named only where the DNA matches it firmly. Not every row has a clone size; where given, it reads once, few, many or a size class.

d_call j_call v_call clone_size cdr3_aa cdr3_nt
. TRBJ1-4 TRBV12-3/TRBV12-4 . CASSWVDSKKLFF TGTGCCAGCAGTTGGGTAGATTCCAAAAAACTGTTTTTT
. TRBJ1-2 TRBV7-2 few CASSLGGVEGYTF TGTGCCAGCAGCTTAGGAGGTGTAGAAGGCTACACCTTC
TRBD1 TRBJ1-2 TRBV28 . CASSQATTGFHYGYTF TGTGCCAGCAGTCAGGCCACGACAGGGTTCCACTATGGCTACACCTTC
TRBD1 TRBJ1-5 TRBV2 . CASTSDRGVQGQPQHF TGTGCCAGCACCTCAGACAGGGGAGTCCAGGGTCAGCCCCAGCATTTT
. TRBJ1-1 TRBV5-4 . CASSPLPTWQAPWDTEAFF TGTGCCAGCAGCCCCCTCCCTACCTGGCAGGCTCCCTGGGACACTGAAGCTTTCTTT
. TRBJ1-6 TRBV9 . CASSVQGNSPLHF TGTGCCAGCAGCGTACAGGGCAATTCACCCCTCCACTTT
. TRBJ2-3 TRBV11-3 . CASSLGLARGSPLDTQYF TGTGCCAGCAGCTTAGGACTCGCTCGAGGGAGTCCGTTAGATACGCAGTATTTT
. TRBJ1-4 TRBV6-1 . CASSEAPGGNEKLFF TGTGCCAGCAGTGAAGCGCCGGGAGGGAATGAAAAACTGTTTTTT
. TRBJ1-3 TRBV11-1 . CACGKTTSAGNTIYF TGTGCCTGCGGGAAAACGACGAGTGCTGGAAACACCATATATTTT
TRBD1 TRBJ1-6 TRBV7-9 . CASSLERTGLGRNSPLHF TGTGCCAGCAGCTTAGAAAGGACAGGGTTGGGTCGTAATTCACCCCTCCACTTT
. TRBJ1-3 TRBV2 . CASSESQGTGNTIYF TGTGCCAGCAGTGAATCTCAGGGGACAGGAAACACCATATATTTT
TRBD1 TRBJ1-4 TRBV5-1 . CASSLAGTGGEKLFF TGCGCCAGCAGCTTGGCCGGGACAGGAGGAGAAAAACTGTTTTTT
TRBD1 TRBJ2-1 TRBV24-1 . CATSEGQVSYNEQFF TGTGCCACCAGTGAGGGACAGGTCTCCTACAATGAGCAGTTCTTC
. TRBJ1-4 TRBV2 many CASSWDGNEKLFF TGTGCCAGCAGTTGGGACGGTAATGAAAAACTGTTTTTT
TRBD1 TRBJ2-5 TRBV24-1 . CATSDLRQGRETQYF TGTGCCACCAGTGATTTGCGACAGGGCCGAGAGACCCAGTACTTC
TRBD1 TRBJ1-5 TRBV9 . CASSQQGINQPQHF TGTGCCAGCAGCCAACAGGGGATCAATCAGCCCCAGCATTTT
. TRBJ2-3 TRBV6-5 . CASSYSGDTQYF TGTGCCAGCAGTTACTCAGGAGATACGCAGTATTTT
. TRBJ1-2 TRBV12-3/TRBV12-4 . CASNSPGGHGYTF TGTGCCAGCAACTCACCCGGCGGTCATGGCTACACCTTC
TRBD1 TRBJ1-1 TRBV5-4 . CASSLAETGLSEAFF TGTGCCAGCAGCTTGGCCGAGACAGGGCTTTCTGAAGCTTTCTTT
TRBD1 TRBJ1-5 TRBV19 once CASSSGTGSSNQPQHF TGTGCCAGTAGTTCGGGGACAGGGAGCTCCAATCAGCCCCAGCATTTT
TRBD2 TRBJ2-6 TRBV5-1 . CASSSSPGTSGLLVSGANVLTF TGCGCCAGCAGCTCATCACCCGGGACTAGCGGGTTGTTAGTGTCTGGGGCCAACGTCCTGACTTTC
TRBD1 TRBJ1-5 TRBV7-9 . CASSLQGSPGEPQHF TGTGCCAGCAGCCTACAGGGGTCCCCGGGGGAGCCCCAGCATTTT
TRBD1 TRBJ1-2 TRBV5-4 . CASSLGRQGGFGYTF TGTGCCAGCAGCCTGGGTCGACAGGGGGGCTTTGGCTACACCTTC
. TRBJ2-1 TRBV7-6 . CASSLERGRGSSSSPYNEQFF TGTGCCAGCAGCTTAGAGAGGGGAAGGGGTAGCTCTTCGAGCCCCTACAATGAGCAGTTCTTC